Each of the 6 T cell receptor beta chains below was sequenced from the same sample in a study of blood T cell repertoires in COVID-19. Clones were read by immunoSEQ multiplex PCR, and TCRdb kept only the in-frame ones, dropping some. Counted here are more than 200,000 clones, 75% to 85% occurring once; the ten biggest clones make up approximately 7.6%. Material: peripheral blood. The receptors here all came from a woman at least 80 years old with COVID-19, enrolled during active disease.

The chain couples TRBV2 to TRBJ2-7; TRBD2 matches at 9 bases. There are 16 residues in the CDR3. Germline V gene sequence: CDR1 SNHLY, CDR2 FYNNEI. V dropped 4 bases and J dropped 0; count of bases not matched to a gene: 7. CDR3: CASSGQTSGGSYEQYF. The CDR3, as DNA: TGTGCCAGCAGTGGCCAGACTAGCGGAGGCTCCTACGAGCAGTACTTC.

The J gene is TRBJ1-5, the V gene TRBV19, with D hard to call. This CDR3 spans 15 amino acids. V shed 4 bases and J shed 1 base, with 11 bases lying between them. CDR1 is LNHDA and CDR2 is SQIVND in the germline V gene (reference sequence). The CDR3 is CASSTPGGSNQPQHF. The CDR3 DNA sequence: TGTGCCAGTAGTACGCCGGGAGGGAGCAATCAGCCCCAGCATTTT.

This chain links TRBV7-3 with TRBJ2-3, with D tentatively TRBD2 (5 bases). There are 13 residues in the CDR3. CDR1 SGHTA and CDR2 FQGTGA come from the germline V gene. V was clipped by 3 bases and J by 6 bases, with 10 bases between them. CDR3 region: CASSFGLVDTQYF. CDR3 sequence (DNA): TGTGCCAGCAGCTTTGGACTGGTGGATACGCAGTATTTT.

About this clone itself: Different DNA sequences within this sample yield the same CDR3. The rearrangement uses TRBV30 and TRBJ1-5; the D gene is possibly TRBD1 (6 bases). Germline values: CDR1 GTSNPN, CDR2 SVGIG (reference sequence). The CDR3 length is 13 residues. V lost 0 bases to trimming and J lost 6 bases, with 9 bases between them. The CDR3 nucleotides read TGTGCCTGGAGTGTACAGGGTTCTCAGCCCCAGCATTTT. It is translated as CAWSVQGSQPQHF.

The genes are TRBV10-2 and TRBJ1-1, with unresolved D. The CDR3 loop spans 13 amino acids. CDR1 WSHSY and CDR2 SAAADI come from the germline V gene. Between the trimmed V and J ends, which lost 10 bases and 3 bases, there was a span of 15 bases. The chain's CDR3 is CATRQGMDTEAFF. The CDR3 DNA reads TGCGCCACTCGACAAGGAATGGACACTGAAGCTTTCTTT.

The chain has TRBV30 and TRBJ2-3; 8 nucleotides agree with TRBD1. From germline, CDR1 is GTSNPN and CDR2 SVGIG (reference sequence). V lost 4 bases, J lost 6 bases, and 12 bases stayed unmatched. This CDR3 is 15 amino acids long. The CDR3 DNA sequence: TGTGCCTGGAAGTACGTGGACAGGGAGATGGATACGCAGTATTTT. It is translated as CAWKYVDREMDTQYF.